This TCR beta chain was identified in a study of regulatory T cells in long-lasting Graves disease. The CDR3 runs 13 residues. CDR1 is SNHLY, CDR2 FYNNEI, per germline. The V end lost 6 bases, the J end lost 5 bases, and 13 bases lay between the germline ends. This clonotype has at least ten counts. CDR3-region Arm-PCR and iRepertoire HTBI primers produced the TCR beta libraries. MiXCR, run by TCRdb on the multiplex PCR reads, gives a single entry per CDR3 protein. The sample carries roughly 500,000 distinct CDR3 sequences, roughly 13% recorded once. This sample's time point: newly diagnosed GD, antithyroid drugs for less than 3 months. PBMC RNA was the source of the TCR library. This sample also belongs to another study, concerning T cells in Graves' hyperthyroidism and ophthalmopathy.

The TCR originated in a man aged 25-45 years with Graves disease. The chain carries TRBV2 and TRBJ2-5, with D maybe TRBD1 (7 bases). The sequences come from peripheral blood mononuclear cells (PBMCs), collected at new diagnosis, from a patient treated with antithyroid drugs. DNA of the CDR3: TGTGCCAGCAGGACAGGGAGGATTGAGACCCAGTACTTC. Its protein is CASRTGRIETQYF.